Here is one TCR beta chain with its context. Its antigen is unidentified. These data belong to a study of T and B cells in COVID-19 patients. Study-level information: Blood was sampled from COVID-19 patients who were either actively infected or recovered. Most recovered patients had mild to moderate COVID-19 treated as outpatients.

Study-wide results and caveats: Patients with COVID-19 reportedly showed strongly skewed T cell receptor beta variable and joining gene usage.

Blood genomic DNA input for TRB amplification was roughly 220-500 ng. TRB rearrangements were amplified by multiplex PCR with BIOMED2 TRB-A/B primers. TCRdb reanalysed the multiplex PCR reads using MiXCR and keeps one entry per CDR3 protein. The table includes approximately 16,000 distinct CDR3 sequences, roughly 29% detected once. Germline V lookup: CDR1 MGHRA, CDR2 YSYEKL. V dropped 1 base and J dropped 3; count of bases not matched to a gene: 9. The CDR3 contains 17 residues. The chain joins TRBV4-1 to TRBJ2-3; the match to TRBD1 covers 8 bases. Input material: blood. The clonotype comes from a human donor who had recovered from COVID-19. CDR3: CASSQVSGTGLTDTQYF. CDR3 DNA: TGCGCCAGCAGCCAAGTCTCCGGGACAGGTTTAACAGATACGCAGTATTTT.